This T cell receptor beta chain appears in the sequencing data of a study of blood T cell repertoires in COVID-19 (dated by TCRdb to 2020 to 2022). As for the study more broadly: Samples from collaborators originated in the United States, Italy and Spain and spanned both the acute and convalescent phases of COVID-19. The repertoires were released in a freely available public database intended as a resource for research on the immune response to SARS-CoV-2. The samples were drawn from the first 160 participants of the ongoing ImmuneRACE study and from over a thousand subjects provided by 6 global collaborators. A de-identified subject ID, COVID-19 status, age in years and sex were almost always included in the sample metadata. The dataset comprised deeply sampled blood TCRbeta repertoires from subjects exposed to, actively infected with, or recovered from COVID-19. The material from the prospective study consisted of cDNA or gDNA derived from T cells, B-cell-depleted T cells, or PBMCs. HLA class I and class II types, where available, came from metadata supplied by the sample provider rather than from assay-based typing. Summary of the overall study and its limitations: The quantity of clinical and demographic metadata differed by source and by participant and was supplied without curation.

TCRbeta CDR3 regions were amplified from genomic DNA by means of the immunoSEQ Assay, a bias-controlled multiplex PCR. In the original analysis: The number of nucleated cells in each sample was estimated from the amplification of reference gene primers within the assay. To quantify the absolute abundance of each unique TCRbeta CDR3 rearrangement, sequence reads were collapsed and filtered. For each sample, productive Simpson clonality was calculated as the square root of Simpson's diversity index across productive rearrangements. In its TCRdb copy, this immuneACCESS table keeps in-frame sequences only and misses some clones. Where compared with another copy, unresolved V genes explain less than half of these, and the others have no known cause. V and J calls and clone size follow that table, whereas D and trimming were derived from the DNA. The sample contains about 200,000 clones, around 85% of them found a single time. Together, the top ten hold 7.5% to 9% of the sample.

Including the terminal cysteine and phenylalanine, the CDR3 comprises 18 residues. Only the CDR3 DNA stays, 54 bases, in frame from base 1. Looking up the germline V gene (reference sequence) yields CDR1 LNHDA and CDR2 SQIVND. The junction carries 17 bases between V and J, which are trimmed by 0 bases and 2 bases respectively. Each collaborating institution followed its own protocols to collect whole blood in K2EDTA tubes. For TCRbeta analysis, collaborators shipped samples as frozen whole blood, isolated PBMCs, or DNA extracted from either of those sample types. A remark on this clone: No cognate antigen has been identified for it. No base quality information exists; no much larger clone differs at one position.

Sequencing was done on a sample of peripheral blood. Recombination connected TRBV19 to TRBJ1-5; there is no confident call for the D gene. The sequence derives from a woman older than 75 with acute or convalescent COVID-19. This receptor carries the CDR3 CASSIDGRISVGNQPQHF. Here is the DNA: TGTGCCAGTAGTATAGATGGGAGGATCTCCGTGGGCAATCAGCCCCAGCATTTT.